Below, 32 T cell receptor beta chains from the same sample are listed, as sequenced in a study of shared clonotypes between healthy human individuals. Produced via immunoSEQ multiplex PCR; TCRdb's table is partial and in-frame only. This table holds about 2 million clones, about 94% found once. CD8 cells regarded as naive lacked CD45RO, were positively chosen for CCR7, and omitted terminally differentiated effector memory CD45RA+ cells. The sequencing input was naive CD8+ T cells sorted from blood. These receptors came from a young man in good health.

To note about this clone: Other DNA sequences within the sample encode an identical CDR3. The chain carries TRBV6-6 and TRBJ2-1; no definite D call. Germline-derived CDR1 and CDR2 are MNHNY and SVGAGI (reference sequence). This CDR3 has 13 residues. The germline V and J ends were trimmed by 5 bases and 4 bases, with 9 bases remaining between them. The CDR3 loop is CASSPQVYNEQFF. The CDR3, as DNA: TGTGCCAGCAGTCCCCAGGTATACAATGAGCAGTTCTTC.

The V gene is TRBV23-1, the J gene TRBJ2-7, with 13 bases lining up with TRBD2. TRBV23-1 is an ORF for which the function is uncertain. J gave up 3 bases and V 2 bases, and 10 bases lay outside the gene matches. This CDR3 has 18 amino acids. Here the CDR3 reads CASSQPGLAGAFVYEQYF. The DNA for the CDR3 is TGCGCCAGCAGTCAACCCGGACTAGCGGGAGCGTTTGTCTACGAGCAGTACTTC.

The V gene is TRBV19, the J gene TRBJ1-1, with a weak D call TRBD1 (5 bases). Between the trimmed V and J ends, which lost 3 bases and 7 bases, there was a span of 9 bases. CDR1 is LNHDA and CDR2 is SQIVND in the germline V gene (reference sequence). The CDR3 is made up of 12 amino acids. The CDR3, as DNA: TGTGCCAGTAGTATTGGACACGGTGAAGCTTTCTTT. It translates to CASSIGHGEAFF.

This sequence joins TRBV25-1 and TRBJ2-2; perhaps TRBD2 as D (6 bases). The V end lost 1 base, the J end lost 4 bases, and 7 bases lay between the germline ends. Germline V lookup: CDR1 MGHDK, CDR2 SYGVNS. This CDR3 spans 14 amino acids. CDR3 region: CASSELGGTGELFF. The DNA of the CDR3 is TGTGCCAGCAGTGAATTGGGGGGCACCGGGGAGCTGTTTTTT.

The V gene is TRBV9, the J gene TRBJ2-2; D perhaps matches TRBD1 (8 bases). Deletions cut 4 bases from V and 8 bases from J, with 18 bases between. CDR1 is SGDLS and CDR2 is YYNGEE in the germline V gene. CDR3 length: 15 amino acids. The CDR3 DNA reads TGTGCCAGCAGCCCTAAGACAGGGGAGGGAGGGGAGCTGTTTTTT. Translating gives CASSPKTGEGGELFF.

In this sample, this clone turned up once. The chain combines TRBV10-1 with TRBJ2-7; TRBD1 agrees at 7 bases. Germline assignment: CDR1 WNHNN and CDR2 SYGVQD (reference sequence). This CDR3 contains 16 residues. J gave up 7 bases and V 10 bases, and 22 bases lay outside the gene matches. DNA of the CDR3: TGCGCCACCCTAGGAGGACTGGGACAGAGGAGATTGGAGCAGTACTTC. It translates to CATLGGLGQRRLEQYF.

This rearrangement joins TRBV5-1 to TRBJ1-2; D may be TRBD1 (5 bases). V was pared by 0 bases and J by 6 bases, with 15 bases between. Germline V gene lookup returns CDR1 SGHRS and CDR2 YFSETQ. The CDR3 is 15 amino acids. The CDR3 bases are TGCGCCAGCAGCTTGGCGGCAGGGTCAATACATGGCTACACCTTC. Translated, it gives CASSLAAGSIHGYTF. Full variable domain (remainder filled in from reference TRBV5-1 and TRBJ1-2): KAGVTQTPRYLIKTRGQQVTLSCSPISGHRSVSWYQQTPGQGLQFLFEYFSETQRNKGNFPGRFSGRQFSNSRSEMNVSTLELGDSALYLCASSLAAGSIHGYTFGSGTRLTVV.

The chain carries TRBV4-2 and TRBJ2-2; 8 bases agree with TRBD2. CDR3 length: 14 residues. V gave up 2 bases and J gave up 6 bases; unmatched junction bases: 2. Per the germline V gene, CDR1 is LGHNA and CDR2 is YNFKEQ. The DNA for the CDR3 is TGTGCCAGCAGCCAATCCGGGGGGGCCGGGGAGCTGTTTTTT. It translates to CASSQSGGAGELFF.

A single count supports this clone. The rearrangement links TRBV4-3 to TRBJ2-7; D is tentatively TRBD1 or TRBD2 (5 bases each). The ends were cut back, 0 bases at V and 1 base at J, with 13 bases in the middle. CDR3 length: 16 amino acids. Germline CDR1 is LGHNA and CDR2 is YSLEER. The CDR3 reads CASSQDRENRSYEQYF. The DNA for the CDR3 is TGCGCCAGCAGCCAAGATAGGGAGAACAGGTCCTACGAGCAGTACTTC.

The chain has TRBV9 and TRBJ2-7; possibly TRBD1 or TRBD2 for D (6 bases each). The CDR3 spans 14 residues. The germline CDR1 and CDR2 sequences are SGDLS and YYNGEE. Trimming removed 3 bases at V and 5 bases at J, with 15 bases between. The CDR3, as DNA: TGTGCCAGCAGCGCAGGACTGGGGGGCGACGAGCAGTACTTC. This gives the protein CASSAGLGGDEQYF. The whole variable domain, filled in from reference TRBV9 and TRBJ2-7, reads DSGVTQTPKHLITATGQRVTLRCSPRSGDLSVYWYQQSLDQGLQFLIQYYNGEERAKGNILERFSAQQFPDLHSELNLSSLELGDSALYFCASSAGLGGDEQYFGPGTRLTVT.

V is TRBV15 and J is TRBJ1-2, with D tentatively TRBD1 (5 bases). Germline CDR1 is LNHNV and CDR2 is YYDKDF (reference sequence). V was trimmed by 3 bases and J by 2 bases, leaving 10 bases between them. The CDR3 covers 14 residues. CDR3: CATSSFSGNYGYTF. The CDR3, as DNA: TGTGCCACCAGCAGTTTTTCAGGGAACTATGGCTACACCTTC.

The V and J genes are TRBV9 and TRBJ2-3; D gene unclear. The CDR3 totals 13 residues. Trimming stripped 3 bases from V and 5 bases from J, with 10 bases between. CDR1 and CDR2 from the germline V gene are SGDLS and YYNGEE. The CDR3 is CASSAPPQDTQYF. Written as DNA, the CDR3 is TGTGCCAGCAGCGCCCCCCCCCAAGATACGCAGTATTTT.

This chain uses TRBV11-2 with TRBJ2-7; possibly TRBD2 for D (5 bases). CDR3 length: 15 amino acids. The germline gives CDR1 SGHAT, CDR2 FQNNGV. V dropped 4 bases and J dropped 0 bases, with 13 bases sitting between them. In nucleotides, the CDR3 is TGTGCCAGCAGCTCCGGAGGAGTAAGCTCCTACGAGCAGTACTTC. Translating gives CASSSGGVSSYEQYF.

This chain uses TRBV7-4 with TRBJ2-1, with 8 bases fitting TRBD2. The CDR3 extends over 17 amino acids. V lost 2 bases, J lost 1 base, and 7 bases stayed unmatched. CDR1 and CDR2 (germline): SGHVT, SQSDAQ. CDR3 residues: CASSLKREGRSYNEQFF. The DNA for the CDR3 is TGTGCCAGCAGCTTAAAACGGGAGGGCCGGTCCTACAATGAGCAGTTCTTC.

This sequence joins TRBV7-9 and TRBJ2-2; maybe TRBD1 (5 bases). Trimming cost V 1 base and J 4 bases, with 10 bases left between them. Germline CDR1 reads SEHNR; CDR2 reads FQNEAQ (reference sequence). CDR3 length: 15 amino acids. The CDR3, as DNA: TGTGCCAGCAGCTTAGATTCAGGGTTCACCGGGGAGCTGTTTTTT. Translated, it gives CASSLDSGFTGELFF.

The rearrangement uses TRBV5-1 and TRBJ2-5, with a weak D call TRBD2 (6 bases). V gave up 2 bases and J gave up 4 bases, with 15 bases separating them. The CDR3 consists of 15 residues. In germline, CDR1 is SGHRS, CDR2 YFSETQ. CDR3 sequence: CASSLLGGSGETQYF. CDR3 DNA sequence: TGCGCCAGCAGCTTACTCGGGGGTTCGGGAGAGACCCAGTACTTC.

This chain connects TRBV9 to TRBJ2-1; unclear D gene. This CDR3 has 16 residues. V lost 2 bases, J lost 5 bases, and 17 bases lay in between. The V gene's germline CDR1 is SGDLS and CDR2 YYNGEE. The CDR3 DNA follows: TGTGCCAGCAGCGTGGGCTCCTCTCATAGCCACAATGAGCAGTTCTTC. Translation gives CASSVGSSHSHNEQFF.

The chain couples TRBV19 to TRBJ2-1, with D perhaps being TRBD1 or TRBD2 (5 bases each). Trimming left V 4 bases short and J 7 bases short, with 11 bases between. Germline V CDR1 and CDR2: LNHDA, SQIVND (reference sequence). There are 13 residues in the CDR3. Here the CDR3 reads CASSTRGPNEQFF. The DNA for the CDR3 is TGTGCCAGTAGTACCCGGGGACCAAATGAGCAGTTCTTC.

The chain employs TRBV4-1 and TRBJ2-1; 7 nucleotides align to TRBD1. The V gene end was trimmed by 1 base and the J gene end by 8 bases; junction bases not matched to a gene: 5. The CDR3 length is 14 residues. CDR1 is MGHRA, CDR2 YSYEKL, per germline. This chain's CDR3 is CASSQATGVYEQFF. As DNA, the CDR3 is TGCGCCAGCAGCCAAGCAACAGGGGTGTATGAGCAGTTCTTC.

Comment on this clone: The same CDR3 can be traced to other DNA sequences in this sample. The chain recombines TRBV6-5 with TRBJ1-1; TRBD1 matches at 7 bases. Germline assignment: CDR1 MNHEY and CDR2 SVGAGI. The CDR3 is 12 amino acids. V lost 10 bases and J lost 1; bases outside the gene matches: 3. The CDR3: CATRTGNTEAFF. In nucleotides, the CDR3 is TGTGCCACCCGGACAGGGAACACTGAAGCTTTCTTT.

The chain is built from TRBV13 and TRBJ2-6; D possibly corresponds to TRBD1 (6 bases). The germline V and J ends were trimmed by 4 bases and 4 bases, with 14 bases remaining between them. The CDR3 spans 16 residues. Germline V lookup: CDR1 PRHDT, CDR2 FYEKMQ (reference sequence). The CDR3 nucleotides read TGTGCCAGCAGCTCGAACAGGGTAGCCGGGGCCAACGTCCTGACTTTC. As protein: CASSSNRVAGANVLTF.

This clone was recorded only once. CDR3: CASSEMDTRGYTF. The CDR3 bases are TGTGCCAGCAGTGAAATGGACACTAGAGGCTACACCTTC. V is TRBV2 and J is TRBJ1-2; D may be TRBD1 (5 bases). The length of the CDR3 is 13 residues. Germline-derived CDR1 and CDR2 are SNHLY and FYNNEI. The V and J ends lost 2 bases and 8 bases respectively, with 12 bases between them.

Concerning this clone: In the same sample, other DNA sequences code for this CDR3. V usage is TRBV6-5 and J usage is TRBJ2-3; D is unresolved. The CDR3 is 14 residues long. Germline V gives CDR1 MNHEY, CDR2 SVGAGI. V lost 2 bases to trimming and J lost 3 bases, with 9 bases between them. The CDR3: CASSYGLGTDTQYF. The CDR3 DNA follows: TGTGCCAGCAGTTACGGCCTTGGGACAGATACGCAGTATTTT.

The J gene is TRBJ1-1, the V gene TRBV7-9, with 7 bases identical to TRBD1. The ends lost 5 bases at V and 4 bases at J; junction bases unmatched: 10. Germline-derived CDR1 and CDR2 are SEHNR and FQNEAQ (reference sequence). The CDR3 consists of 15 residues. The CDR3 DNA reads TGTGCCAGCAGCCCAAGACAGGGCCCGGGCACTGAAGCTTTCTTT. It specifies CASSPRQGPGTEAFF. Together with reference TRBV7-9 and TRBJ1-1, the CDR3 gives the full variable domain: DTGVSQNPRHKITKRGQNVTFRCDPISEHNRLYWYRQTLGQGPEFLTYFQNEAQLEKSRLLSDRFSAERPKGSFSTLEIQRTEQGDSAMYLCASSPRQGPGTEAFFGQGTRLTVV.

Comments on this clone: Other DNA variants within this sample encode the same CDR3. This CDR3 is CASSQGLYTEAFF. The CDR3 nucleotides read TGTGCCAGCAGCCAAGGTCTGTACACTGAAGCTTTCTTT. The V gene is TRBV14, the J gene TRBJ1-1; no clear D gene. This CDR3 has 13 residues. From germline, CDR1 is SGHDN and CDR2 FVKESK. The V end was cut by 1 base, the J end by 3 bases, with 6 bases between.

The sample holds one count of this clone. The rearrangement uses TRBV27 and TRBJ2-2; no reliable D call. V gave up 3 bases and J gave up 2 bases, with 10 bases separating them. This CDR3 region has 15 residues. The germline CDR1 and CDR2 sequences are MNHEY and SMNVEV (reference sequence). CDR3 loop: CASSLYSLNTGELFF. The CDR3 DNA reads as TGTGCCAGCAGTTTGTACAGCCTTAACACCGGGGAGCTGTTTTTT.

V usage is TRBV4-3 and J usage is TRBJ1-1; D possibly corresponds to TRBD1 (5 bases). The CDR3 sequence is 14 residues long. Trimming stripped 0 bases from V and 4 bases from J, with 9 bases between. Germline V gene lookup returns CDR1 LGHNA and CDR2 YSLEER. CDR3 in amino acids: CASSQETEFTEAFF. The CDR3 DNA reads as TGCGCCAGCAGCCAAGAGACAGAATTCACTGAAGCTTTCTTT.

This chain joins TRBV30 and TRBJ1-4; 10 positions agree with TRBD1. The germline V gene encodes CDR1 GTSNPN and CDR2 SVGIG (reference sequence). The CDR3 spans 14 residues. The ends lost 1 base at V and 7 bases at J; junction bases unmatched: 3. This CDR3 is CAWSATGGGEKLFF. In DNA form, the CDR3 reads TGTGCCTGGAGTGCGACAGGGGGCGGTGAAAAACTGTTTTTT.

CDR3 DNA sequence: TGTGCCAGCAGTTACGGTTTGGGAGTCGATGAGCAGTTCTTC. Encoded protein: CASSYGLGVDEQFF. The chain joins TRBV6-5 to TRBJ2-1, with D possibly matching TRBD2 (5 bases). V was shortened by 2 bases and J by 8 bases, with 13 bases between the two germline ends. Germline-derived CDR1 and CDR2 are MNHEY and SVGAGI. This CDR3 spans 14 amino acids.

This clone has just one count. The rearrangement joins TRBV6-1 to TRBJ1-1, with TRBD1 identical over 10 bases. With V trimmed by 2 bases and J by 10 bases, 19 bases remained unmatched. The CDR3 contains 18 residues. Germline lookup yields CDR1 MNHNS and CDR2 SASEGT. The CDR3 region is CASSESVRDRGYPAGAFF. CDR3 nucleotide sequence: TGTGCCAGCAGTGAATCCGTCCGGGACAGGGGCTATCCCGCGGGAGCTTTCTTT.

The V and J genes are TRBV4-1 and TRBJ1-2; TRBD1 might be the D (6 bases). With 0 bases removed from V and 4 bases from J, the gap between germline ends came to 27 bases. Germline lookup yields CDR1 MGHRA and CDR2 YSYEKL. The CDR3 loop spans 20 amino acids. CDR3 in amino acids: CASSQDFTGPAHYTIYGYTF. The DNA of the CDR3 is TGCGCCAGCAGCCAAGATTTTACAGGGCCGGCTCACTACACGATCTATGGCTACACCTTC.

This clone was observed a handful of times. The V gene is TRBV30, the J gene TRBJ1-1; no clear D. V was clipped by 2 bases and J by 4 bases, with 8 bases between them. Germline V gene lookup returns CDR1 GTSNPN and CDR2 SVGIG (reference sequence). The CDR3 covers 12 residues. In nucleotides, the CDR3 is TGTGCCTGGAGTCGGGAGGGCACTGAAGCTTTCTTT. Encoded protein: CAWSREGTEAFF.